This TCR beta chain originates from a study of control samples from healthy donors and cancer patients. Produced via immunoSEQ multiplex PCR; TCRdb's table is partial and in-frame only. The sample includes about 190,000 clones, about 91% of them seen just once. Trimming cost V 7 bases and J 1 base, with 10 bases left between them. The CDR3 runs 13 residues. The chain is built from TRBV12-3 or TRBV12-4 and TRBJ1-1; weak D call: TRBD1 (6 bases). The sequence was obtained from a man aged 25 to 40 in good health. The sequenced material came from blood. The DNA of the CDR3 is TGTGCCAGCATAGGGGGGGCGAACACTGAAGCTTTCTTT. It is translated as CASIGGANTEAFF.